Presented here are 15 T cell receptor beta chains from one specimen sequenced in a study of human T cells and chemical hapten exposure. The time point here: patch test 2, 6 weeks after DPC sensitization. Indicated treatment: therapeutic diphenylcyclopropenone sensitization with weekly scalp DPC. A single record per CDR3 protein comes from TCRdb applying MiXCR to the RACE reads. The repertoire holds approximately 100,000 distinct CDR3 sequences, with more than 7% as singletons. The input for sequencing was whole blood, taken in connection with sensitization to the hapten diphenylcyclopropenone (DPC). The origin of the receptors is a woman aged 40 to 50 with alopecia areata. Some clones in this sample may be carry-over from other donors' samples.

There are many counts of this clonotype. CDR3 amino acids: CASSIVGGGEQYF. CDR3 nucleotides: TGTGCCAGTAGTATAGTTGGTGGAGGCGAGCAGTACTTC. The V gene is TRBV19, the J gene TRBJ2-7, with D perhaps TRBD2 (5 bases). The CDR3 has 13 residues. Germline lookup yields CDR1 LNHDA and CDR2 SQIVND (reference sequence). Trimming pared 1 base from V and 6 bases from J, leaving 10 bases between.

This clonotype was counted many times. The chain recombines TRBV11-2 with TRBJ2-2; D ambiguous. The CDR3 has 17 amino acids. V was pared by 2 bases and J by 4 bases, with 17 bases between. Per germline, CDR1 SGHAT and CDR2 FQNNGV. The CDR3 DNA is TGTGCCAGCAGCTTAAACGAAGGGCCTTTTACCACCGGGGAGCTGTTTTTT. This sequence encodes CASSLNEGPFTTGELFF.

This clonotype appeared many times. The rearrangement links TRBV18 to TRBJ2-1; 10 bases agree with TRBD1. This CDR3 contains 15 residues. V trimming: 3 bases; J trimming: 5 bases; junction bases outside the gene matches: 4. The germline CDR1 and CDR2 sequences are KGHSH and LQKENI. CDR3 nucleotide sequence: TGTGCCAGCTCACCGGACGACAGGGGGCACAATGAGCAGTTCTTC. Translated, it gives CASSPDDRGHNEQFF.

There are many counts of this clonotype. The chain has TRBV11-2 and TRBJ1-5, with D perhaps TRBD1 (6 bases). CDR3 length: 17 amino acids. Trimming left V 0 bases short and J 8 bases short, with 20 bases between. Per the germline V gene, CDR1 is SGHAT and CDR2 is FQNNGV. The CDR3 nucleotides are TGTGCCAGCAGCTTAGAAAGTGATCGGGGGGCTGCGGAGCCCCAGCATTTT. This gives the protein CASSLESDRGAAEPQHF.

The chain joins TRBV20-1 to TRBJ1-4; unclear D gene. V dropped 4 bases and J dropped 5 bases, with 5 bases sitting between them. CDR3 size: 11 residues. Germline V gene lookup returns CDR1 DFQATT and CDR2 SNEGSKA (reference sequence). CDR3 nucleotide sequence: TGCAGTGCTACAGTAAATGAAAAACTGTTTTTT. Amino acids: CSATVNEKLFF.

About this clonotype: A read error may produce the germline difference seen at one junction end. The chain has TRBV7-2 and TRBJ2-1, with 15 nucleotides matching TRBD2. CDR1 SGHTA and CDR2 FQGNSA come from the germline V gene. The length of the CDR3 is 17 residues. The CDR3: CASSYGTSGGLQNEQLF. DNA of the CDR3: TGTGCCAGCAGCTACGGGACTAGCGGGGGGCTACAAAATGAGCAGCTCTTC.

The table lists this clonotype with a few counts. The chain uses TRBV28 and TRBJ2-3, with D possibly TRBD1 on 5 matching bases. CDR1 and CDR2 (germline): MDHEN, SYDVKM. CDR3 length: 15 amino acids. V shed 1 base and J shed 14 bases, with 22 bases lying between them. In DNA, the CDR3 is TGTGCCAGCAGTTTATCGTTGGGGCCTAGTACCTCCCGGTATTTT. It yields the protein CASSLSLGPSTSRYF.

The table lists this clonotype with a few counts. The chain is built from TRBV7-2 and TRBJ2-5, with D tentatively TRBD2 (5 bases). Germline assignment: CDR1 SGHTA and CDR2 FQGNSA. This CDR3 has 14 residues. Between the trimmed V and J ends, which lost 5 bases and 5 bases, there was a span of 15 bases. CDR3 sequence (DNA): TGTGCCAGCAGCCTGGGCGGGCAGCTGGAGACCCAGTACTTC. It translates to CASSLGGQLETQYF.

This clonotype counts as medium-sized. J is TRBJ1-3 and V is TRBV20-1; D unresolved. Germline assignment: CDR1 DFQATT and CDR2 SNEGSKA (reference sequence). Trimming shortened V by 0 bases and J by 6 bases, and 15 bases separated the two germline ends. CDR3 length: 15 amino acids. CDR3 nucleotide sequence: TGCAGTGCTAGAGATTTAATAGGGCTGGAAAACACCATATATTTT. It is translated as CSARDLIGLENTIYF.

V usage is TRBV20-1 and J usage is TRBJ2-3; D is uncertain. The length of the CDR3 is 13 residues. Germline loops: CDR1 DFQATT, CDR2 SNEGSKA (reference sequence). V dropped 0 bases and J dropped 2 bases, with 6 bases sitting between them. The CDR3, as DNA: TGCAGTGCTAGAGATACTGACACAGATACGCAGTATTTT. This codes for CSARDTDTDTQYF.

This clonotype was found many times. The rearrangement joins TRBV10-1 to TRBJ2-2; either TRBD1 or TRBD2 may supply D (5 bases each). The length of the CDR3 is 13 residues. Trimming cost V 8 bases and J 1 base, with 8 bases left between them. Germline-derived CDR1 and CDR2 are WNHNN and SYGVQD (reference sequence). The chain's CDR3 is CASGGENTGELFF. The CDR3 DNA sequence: TGCGCCAGCGGGGGTGAGAACACCGGGGAGCTGTTTTTT.

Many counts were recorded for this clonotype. The CDR3 sequence: CASSYGGRGRLNEQFF. CDR3 nucleotides: TGTGCCAGCAGTTACGGAGGCAGGGGGCGACTAAATGAGCAGTTCTTC. The rearrangement uses TRBV6-2 or TRBV6-3 and TRBJ2-1; TRBD1 matches 8 bases. CDR1 and CDR2 from the germline V gene are MNHEY and SVGEGT. Germline trimming cut 2 bases from V and 7 bases from J; bases unmatched to any gene: 10. CDR3 length equals 16 residues.

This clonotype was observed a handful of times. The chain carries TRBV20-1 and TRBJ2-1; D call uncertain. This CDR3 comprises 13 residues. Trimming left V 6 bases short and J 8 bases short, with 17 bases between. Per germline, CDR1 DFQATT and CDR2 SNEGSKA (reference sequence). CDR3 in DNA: TGCAGTGCGGATCACCCCAGGCACCATGAGCAGTTCTTC. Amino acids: CSADHPRHHEQFF.

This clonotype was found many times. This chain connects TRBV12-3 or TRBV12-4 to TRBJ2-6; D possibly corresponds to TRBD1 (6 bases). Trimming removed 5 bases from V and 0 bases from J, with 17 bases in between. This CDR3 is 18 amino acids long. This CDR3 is CASSSETGPFSGANVLTF. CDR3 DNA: TGTGCCAGCAGTAGCGAGACAGGACCCTTCTCTGGGGCCAACGTCCTGACTTTC.

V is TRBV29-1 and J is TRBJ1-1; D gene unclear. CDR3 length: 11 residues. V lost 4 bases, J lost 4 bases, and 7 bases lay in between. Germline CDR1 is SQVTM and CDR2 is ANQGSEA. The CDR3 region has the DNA TGCAGCGTTGCGGGCAGCACTGAAGCTTTCTTT. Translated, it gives CSVAGSTEAFF.